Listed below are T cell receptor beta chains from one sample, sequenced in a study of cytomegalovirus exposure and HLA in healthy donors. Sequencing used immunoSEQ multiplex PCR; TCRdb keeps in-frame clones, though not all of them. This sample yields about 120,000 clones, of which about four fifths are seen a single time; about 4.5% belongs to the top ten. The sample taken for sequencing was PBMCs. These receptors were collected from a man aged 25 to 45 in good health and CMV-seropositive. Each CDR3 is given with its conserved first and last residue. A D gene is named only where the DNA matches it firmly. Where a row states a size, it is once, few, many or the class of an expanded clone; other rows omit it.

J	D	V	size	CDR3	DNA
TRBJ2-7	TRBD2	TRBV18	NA	CASSPNGLAGTYEQYF	TGTGCCAGCTCACCTAACGGACTAGCGGGGACCTACGAGCAGTACTTC
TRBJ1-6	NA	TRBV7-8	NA	CASSQLGQGNSPLHF	TGTGCCAGCAGCCAACTTGGACAAGGGAATTCACCCCTCCACTTT
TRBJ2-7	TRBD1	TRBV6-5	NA	CASSYQDRVGEQYF	TGTGCCAGCAGTTACCAGGACAGGGTAGGCGAGCAGTACTTC
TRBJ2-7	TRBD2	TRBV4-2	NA	CASSHLLAASSYEQYF	TGTGCCAGCAGCCACTTACTAGCGGCTAGCTCCTACGAGCAGTACTTC
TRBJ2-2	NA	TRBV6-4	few	CASSPSEDTGELFF	TGTGCCAGCAGTCCTAGCGAGGACACCGGGGAGCTGTTTTTT
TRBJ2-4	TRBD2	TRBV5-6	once	CASSLGLAGPENSQYF	TGTGCCAGCAGCTTGGGACTAGCGGGCCCCGAAAACAGTCAGTACTTC
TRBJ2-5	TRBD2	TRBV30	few	CAWSGLAGGGETQYF	TGTGCCTGGAGTGGACTAGCGGGGGGAGGAGAGACCCAGTACTTC
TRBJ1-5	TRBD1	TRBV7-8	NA	CASILDRGQYQPQHF	TGTGCCAGCATTCTTGACAGGGGGCAGTATCAGCCCCAGCATTTT
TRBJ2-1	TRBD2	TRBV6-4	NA	CASSDGTSGGYGQFF	TGTGCCAGCAGTGACGGGACTAGCGGGGGCTATGGGCAGTTCTTC
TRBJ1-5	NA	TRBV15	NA	CATSHAGPQHF	TGTGCCACCAGTCACGCCGGGCCCCAGCATTTT
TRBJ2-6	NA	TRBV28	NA	CASSPRWRVAGANVLTF	TGTGCCAGCAGTCCCCGATGGAGGGTCGCTGGGGCCAACGTCCTGACTTTC
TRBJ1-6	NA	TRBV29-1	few	CSALLPSAGSPLHF	TGCAGCGCCCTCCTTCCTAGTGCGGGCTCACCCCTCCACTTT
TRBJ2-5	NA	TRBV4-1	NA	CASSQDRGRTEETQYF	TGCGCCAGCAGCCAAGATCGGGGGAGAACCGAAGAGACCCAGTACTTC
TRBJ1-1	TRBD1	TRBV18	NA	CASSLGQGGPEAFF	TGTGCCAGCTCACTGGGACAGGGAGGACCTGAAGCTTTCTTT
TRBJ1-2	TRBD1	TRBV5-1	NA	CASSWTGTGGGYTF	TGCGCCAGCAGCTGGACCGGGACAGGGGGCGGCTACACCTTC
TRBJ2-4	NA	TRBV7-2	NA	CASSTQQGRLWYF	TGTGCCAGCAGCACCCAACAGGGTCGGTTGTGGTACTTC
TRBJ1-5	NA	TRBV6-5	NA	CASRGGVTGQPQHF	TGTGCCAGCAGAGGGGGGGTTACGGGTCAGCCCCAGCATTTT
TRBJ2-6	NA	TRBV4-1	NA	CASSQAGYSGANGLTF	TGCGCCAGCAGCCAGGCCGGTTACTCTGGGGCCAACGGCCTGACTTTC
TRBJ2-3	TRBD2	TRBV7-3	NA	CASSLAGGADTQYF	TGTGCCAGCAGCTTAGCGGGGGGTGCAGATACGCAGTATTTT
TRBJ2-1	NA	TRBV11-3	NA	CASSPPLTRTNEQFF	TGTGCCAGCAGCCCCCCCTTGACTAGAACCAATGAGCAGTTCTTC
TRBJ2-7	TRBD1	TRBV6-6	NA	CASSSPGGSAHEQYF	TGTGCCAGCAGTTCACCAGGGGGCAGTGCCCACGAGCAGTACTTC
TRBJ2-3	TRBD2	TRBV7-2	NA	CASSKRTSGGLYTDTQYF	TGTGCCAGCAGCAAACGGACTAGCGGGGGGTTATACACAGATACGCAGTATTTT
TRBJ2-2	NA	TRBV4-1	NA	CASSQVRGATGELFF	TGCGCCAGCAGCCAAGTCCGGGGGGCAACCGGGGAGCTGTTTTTT
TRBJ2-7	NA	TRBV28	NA	CASSFPRQFSYEQYF	TGTGCCAGCAGTTTTCCACGACAGTTCTCCTACGAGCAGTACTTC
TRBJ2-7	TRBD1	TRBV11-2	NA	CASSWGQGADEQYF	TGTGCCAGCAGCTGGGGACAGGGGGCTGACGAGCAGTACTTC
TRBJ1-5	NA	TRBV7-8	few	CASSTLRGMGNQPQHF	TGTGCCAGCAGCACCCTTCGGGGTATGGGGAATCAGCCCCAGCATTTT
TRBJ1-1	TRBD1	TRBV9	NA	CASSPRGTGITEAFF	TGTGCCAGCAGCCCGCGTGGGACAGGGATCACTGAAGCTTTCTTT
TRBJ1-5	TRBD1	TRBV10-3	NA	CAISDTWTGQNNQPQHF	TGTGCCATCAGTGACACGTGGACGGGACAGAACAATCAGCCCCAGCATTTT
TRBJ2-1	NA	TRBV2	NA	CASDGQINYNEQFF	TGTGCCAGCGACGGACAGATCAACTACAATGAGCAGTTCTTC
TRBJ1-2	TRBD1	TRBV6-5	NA	CASSPGTGSNGYTF	TGTGCCAGCAGCCCCGGGACAGGGTCAAATGGCTACACCTTC
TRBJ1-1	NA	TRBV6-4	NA	CASSDNRDDKSTEAFF	TGTGCCAGCAGTGACAACAGGGACGACAAGAGCACTGAAGCTTTCTTT
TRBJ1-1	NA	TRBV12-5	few	CASGLRNGTQREAFF	TGTGCTAGTGGTCTCCGGAACGGGACTCAACGGGAAGCTTTCTTT
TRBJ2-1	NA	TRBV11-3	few	CASSLFMGAYNEQFF	TGTGCCAGCAGCTTATTTATGGGGGCATACAATGAGCAGTTCTTC
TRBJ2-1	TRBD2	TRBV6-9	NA	CASSHSEGSGDNEQFF	TGTGCCAGCAGTCATTCGGAAGGTAGCGGGGACAATGAGCAGTTCTTC
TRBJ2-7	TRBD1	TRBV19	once	CASSKVRGREQYF	TGTGCCAGTAGTAAAGTAAGGGGGCGCGAGCAGTACTTC
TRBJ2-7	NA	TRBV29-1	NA	CSVGTGKQYF	TGCAGCGTTGGGACCGGGAAGCAGTACTTC
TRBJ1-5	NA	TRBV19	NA	CASSMKAQGRPGNQPQHF	TGTGCCAGTAGTATGAAGGCGCAGGGGCGCCCGGGCAATCAGCCCCAGCATTTT
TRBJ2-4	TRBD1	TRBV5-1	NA	CASSYSGGLAKNSQYF	TGCGCCAGCAGCTACTCAGGGGGCTTAGCCAAAAACAGTCAGTACTTC
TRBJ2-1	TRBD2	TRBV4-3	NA	CASSQDRLAGPYNEQFF	TGCGCCAGCAGCCAAGATCGCCTAGCGGGACCCTACAATGAGCAGTTCTTC
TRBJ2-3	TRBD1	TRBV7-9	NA	CASSAQQGRLLAGTDTQYF	TGTGCCAGCAGCGCGCAACAGGGGCGGCTCCTTGCCGGCACAGATACGCAGTATTTT
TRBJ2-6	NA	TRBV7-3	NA	CASSLRPGVGSGANGLTF	TGTGCCAGCAGCTTAAGGCCAGGGGTTGGCTCTGGGGCCAACGGCCTGACTTTC
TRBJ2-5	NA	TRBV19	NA	CASSISGNGETQYF	TGTGCCAGTAGTATCTCAGGGAATGGGGAGACCCAGTACTTC
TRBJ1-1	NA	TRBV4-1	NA	CASSQGGGGYGTEAFF	TGCGCCAGCAGCCAAGGAGGGGGAGGGTACGGGACTGAAGCTTTCTTT
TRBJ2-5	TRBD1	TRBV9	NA	CASSVAPRGRQTQYF	TGTGCCAGCAGCGTTGCCCCCAGGGGGCGGCAGACCCAGTACTTC
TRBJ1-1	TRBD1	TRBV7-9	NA	CASSLAKGQGATEAFF	TGTGCCAGCAGCTTAGCGAAGGGACAGGGGGCTACTGAAGCTTTCTTT
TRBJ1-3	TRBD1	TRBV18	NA	CASSHGQGSGNTIYF	TGTGCCAGCTCCCACGGACAGGGCTCTGGAAACACCATATATTTT
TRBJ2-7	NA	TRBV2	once	CASSPGWEQYF	TGTGCCAGCAGTCCAGGGTGGGAGCAGTACTTC